This TCR beta chain was found in a study of T-cell reconstitution after alpha-beta-depleted transplantation in children. The library targeted TCRbeta and was prepared with unique molecular identifiers. TCRdb re-called the PCR reads with MiXCR, one entry per CDR3 protein. The repertoire holds over 85,000 distinct CDR3 sequences, with 10% as singletons. The germline gives CDR1 SGHTA, CDR2 FQGNSA. Trimming removed 1 base at V and 8 bases at J, with 11 bases between. The CDR3 length is 13 residues. This chain connects TRBV7-2 to TRBJ1-2; maybe TRBD1 (6 bases). The sequenced sample was PBMCs from the stem cell graft donor, obtained from the stem cell graft. This receptor was identified in a human donor who donated a stem cell graft to a child with acute lymphoblastic leukemia. CDR3: CASSLEGGLGYTF. The CDR3 nucleotides read TGTGCCAGCAGCTTAGAGGGGGGGCTAGGCTACACCTTC. Variable domain in full (rest from reference TRBV7-2 and TRBJ1-2): GAGVSQSPSNKVTEKGKDVELRCDPISGHTALYWYRQSLGQGLEFLIYFQGNSAPDKSGLPSDRFSAERTGGSVSTLTIQRTQQEDSAVYLCASSLEGGLGYTFGSGTRLTVV.